The clone carrying this T cell receptor (beta chain) was counted between two and nine times. What it binds is unknown. Germline and junction disagree at one end, which may indicate a read error. This entry is derived from a study of metastatic and nonmetastatic thyroid tumors. Ahead of thyroid surgery, no patient had received treatment of any kind. Study-wide points: Versus benign nodules, malignant thyroid tumors reportedly had significantly higher TCR beta diversity, in blood and tumor.

Using MiXCR, TCRdb reanalyzed the PCR reads. The sample yields some 86,000 clones, about an eighth seen once. The TCR sequence derives from a female donor with papillary thyroid cancer or a benign thyroid nodule (not recorded which). Some clones in this sample may be carry-over from other donors' samples. The sample comprised tumor tissue.

The CDR3 is CASIYSPTTGEVYRYTF. The CDR3 region has the DNA TGTGCCAGCATTTACTCTCCGACTACAGGGGAGGTATACCGCTACACCTTC. V gene TRBV6-5 combines with J gene TRBJ1-2, with 7 nucleotides matching TRBD1. The CDR3 runs 17 residues. Germline V lookup: CDR1 MNHEY, CDR2 SVGAGI.